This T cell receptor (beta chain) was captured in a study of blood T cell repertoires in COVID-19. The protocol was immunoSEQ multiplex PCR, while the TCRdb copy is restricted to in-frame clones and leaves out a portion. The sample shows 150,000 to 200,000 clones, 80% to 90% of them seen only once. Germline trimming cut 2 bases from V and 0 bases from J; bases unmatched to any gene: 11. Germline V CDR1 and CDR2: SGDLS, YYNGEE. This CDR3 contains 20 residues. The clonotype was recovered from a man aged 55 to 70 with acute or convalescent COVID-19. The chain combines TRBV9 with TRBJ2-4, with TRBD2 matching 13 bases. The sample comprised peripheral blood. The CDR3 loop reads CASSVSVGTSGDGAKNIQYF. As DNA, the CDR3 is TGTGCCAGCAGCGTCTCGGTAGGGACTAGCGGGGACGGAGCCAAAAACATTCAGTACTTC.